This T cell receptor beta chain appears in the sequencing data of a study of siplizumab effects on memory and regulatory T cells (dated by TCRdb to 2018 to 2020). Some background on the complete study: The study looked at the effect of siplizumab, an anti-CD2 antibody, on alloreactive T-cell subsets in allogeneic mixed lymphocyte reactions made from human PBMCs.

Remarks on this clone: Its antigen remains unidentified. It has no much larger one-base neighbor in the sample; base qualities were not kept.

Sorted unstimulated T cells, along with proliferating T cells recovered from mixed lymphocyte reactions, underwent TCRbeta CDR3 sequencing. Fresh whole blood from roughly ten HLA-typed healthy donors served as the source for isolating PBMCs. The research as a whole found: Whether proliferating Tregs from siplizumab cultures were suppressive was not functionally confirmed. Siplizumab significantly reduced the cumulative frequency of alloreactive sequences traceable to unstimulated CD4+ memory T cells. In reactions with siplizumab, an average of roughly 70% of mappable alloreactive CD4+ clones were Treg-derived, compared with 26.9% in control reactions. Because sequences at frequencies below about 10^-5 were poorly captured, only a minor fraction of alloreactive clones could be mapped back to unstimulated subsets. Roughly 80-97% of proliferating CD4+ or CD8+ clones could not be assigned a naive or memory phenotype. Compared with memory T cells, unstimulated naive T cells appeared more diverse, and naive cells seemed to make a substantial contribution to the alloresponse.

Its CDR3 holds 13 amino acids, cysteine through phenylalanine. Of the read, only the CDR3 DNA is kept; its 39 bases are in frame from base 1. The germline V end is reduced by 6 bases and the J end by 10 bases; junction bases left unmatched: 8. CDR1 and CDR2, per the germline V gene, are LGHNT and FRNRAP. Library method: the immunoSEQ multiplex PCR assay. Some 9.9 x 10^4 TCR templates per sample were assayed by the deep sequencing platform. Genomic DNA extracted from sorted T cells was used for TCRbeta CDR3 sequencing. For the original study's pipeline: Clonal analysis of TCRbeta CDR3 data was done in the R programming language. Comparing unstimulated samples against CFSE-low samples taken after the reaction was how alloreactive CD4+ and CD8+ clones were defined. By matching sequences to the repertoires of sorted unstimulated Treg and non-Treg cells, each alloreactive CD4+ clone was assigned a regulatory or non-regulatory origin. TCRdb stores this immuneACCESS table with in-frame sequences only. Part of the clones is absent; in the studies checked, under half of the shortfall reflects unresolved V genes, and no reason is known for the rest. The DNA was the basis for D and trimming; V, J and clone size are from that table. The sample table shows fewer than 120,000 clones, and roughly 92% are seen once. The ten largest clonotypes hold 1% to 1.5% of the sample.

The TCR comes from a human donor in good health. The sequencing sample was made of CD4+ T cells sorted from blood. This sequence uses TRBV12-5 and TRBJ2-7, and 11 junction bases match TRBD1. The CDR3 corresponds to CASGPGTGGTQYF. The DNA sequence reads TGTGCTAGTGGCCCGGGGACAGGGGGTACCCAGTACTTC.